This T cell receptor (beta chain) was sequenced for a study of control samples from healthy donors and cancer patients. TCRdb keeps only in-frame clones here, not all; method: immunoSEQ multiplex PCR. This sample yields 20,000 to 30,000 clones, of which under 95% are seen a single time; roughly an eighth belongs to the top ten. The CDR3 is 16 residues long. V shed 3 bases and J shed 0 bases, with 13 bases lying between them. CDR1 SGHTS and CDR2 YDEGEE come from the germline V gene. The source of this sequence is a man over 45 with lung cancer. Sequences were obtained from PBMCs. The chain has TRBV5-8 and TRBJ1-3; D is unresolved. The CDR3 nucleotides are TGTGCCAGCAGCTATTTGGACCGGAGCTCTGGAAACACCATATATTTT. Protein product: CASSYLDRSSGNTIYF.